Shown below are 22 T cell receptor beta chains from a single sample sequenced in a study of CD8+CD57+ T cells in acquired aplastic anemia. Using genomic DNA as the template, TCR beta VDJ and CDR3 profiling was carried out. Each CDR3 protein is one row after TCRdb ran MiXCR on the reads. The data contain 160,000 or so distinct CDR3 sequences, over 40% of them singletons. Individuals selected for sequencing had exhibited CD8+CD57+ cell expansion on flow cytometry. Input material: sorted CD4+, CD8+, or CD8+CD57+ T cells (not recorded which) from PBMCs. These receptors came from a human donor with aplastic anemia.

This sequence joins TRBV10-1 and TRBJ1-1; D gene uncertain. CDR3 length: 12 amino acids. From germline, CDR1 is WNHNN and CDR2 SYGVQD (reference sequence). The germline V and J ends were trimmed by 3 bases and 8 bases, with 10 bases remaining between them. For the CDR3, the DNA is TGCGCCAGCAGTGATCCTACGGGAGAAGCTTTCTTT. This gives the protein CASSDPTGEAFF.

This clonotype was seen repeatedly, ten times or more. The chain couples TRBV24-1 to TRBJ1-6; D might be TRBD1 (6 bases). Germline V gene lookup returns CDR1 KGHDR and CDR2 SFDVKD. The CDR3 spans 15 residues. The ends were cut back, 2 bases at V and 6 bases at J, with 10 bases in the middle. As DNA, the CDR3 is TGTGCCACCAGTGATTCAGGGGAAGCTAATTCACCCCTCCACTTT. This codes for CATSDSGEANSPLHF.

This clonotype was recorded many times. J is TRBJ2-3 and V is TRBV19; tentative D call: TRBD1 (5 bases). V was trimmed by 3 bases and J by 3 bases, leaving 7 bases between them. CDR3 length: 13 residues. Germline V gene lookup returns CDR1 LNHDA and CDR2 SQIVND (reference sequence). The CDR3 nucleotides read TGTGCCAGTAGTATTTCAGGGACAGATACGCAGTATTTT. Its protein product is CASSISGTDTQYF.

The chain is built from TRBV20-1 and TRBJ1-3; maybe TRBD1 (5 bases). V lost 5 bases and J 0 bases, leaving 11 bases between the germline ends. The germline V gene has CDR1 DFQATT and CDR2 SNEGSKA (reference sequence). The CDR3 contains 14 residues. In DNA, the CDR3 is TGCAGTGCTCAACCAGACAGCTCTGGAAACACCATATATTTT. Protein product: CSAQPDSSGNTIYF.

Regarding this clonotype: A much larger clone lies one base from this, so it may be a read error. Written as DNA, the CDR3 is TGTGCCAGCAGCCACAGGACAGGGGGCGGCGAGCAGTACTTC. It yields the protein CASSHRTGGGEQYF. The J gene is TRBJ2-7, the V gene TRBV11-3; 11 nucleotides align to TRBD1. The CDR3 extends over 14 amino acids. Germline CDR1 is SGHNT and CDR2 is YENEEA. The trim removed 5 bases at V and 6 bases at J, leaving 6 bases unmatched.

Ten or more counts support this clonotype. The chain combines TRBV19 with TRBJ2-2; TRBD2 aligns across 7 bases. CDR3 size: 18 residues. Germline assignment: CDR1 LNHDA and CDR2 SQIVND (reference sequence). V lost 6 bases to trimming and J lost 1 base; unmatched junction nucleotides: 14. As DNA, the CDR3 is TGTGCCAGTAGAAGCCTTGGAACTAGCGCCAAGAACACCGGGGAGCTGTTTTTT. Amino acid sequence: CASRSLGTSAKNTGELFF.

This clonotype occurred many times. The chain is built from TRBV24-1 and TRBJ2-7, with D perhaps being TRBD1 or TRBD2 (5 bases each). V was cut by 0 bases and J by 5 bases, with 13 bases left in between. The germline gives CDR1 KGHDR, CDR2 SFDVKD. The CDR3 consists of 15 residues. CDR3 nucleotides: TGTGCCACCAGTGATTTGCACGAGGGGCCGAACGAGCAGTACGTC. Its protein is CATSDLHEGPNEQYV.

This chain connects TRBV29-1 to TRBJ2-1; 9 bases map to TRBD2. The CDR3 loop spans 15 amino acids. Looked up from germline, CDR1 is SQVTM and CDR2 is ANQGSEA. The trim removed 4 bases at V and 6 bases at J, leaving 10 bases unmatched. CDR3 amino acids: CSVVVVTSGRNEQFF. As DNA, the CDR3 is TGCAGCGTTGTGGTGGTTACTAGCGGGCGCAATGAGCAGTTCTTC.

There are many counts of this clonotype. This rearrangement joins TRBV6-2 or TRBV6-3 to TRBJ2-1; D tentatively reads TRBD1 or TRBD2 (5 bases each). V was pared by 3 bases and J by 4 bases, with 13 bases between. Germline V gene sequence: CDR1 MNHEY, CDR2 SVGEGT. The CDR3 totals 15 residues. Here the CDR3 reads CASSYRAGGYNEQFF. The CDR3 DNA reads as TGTGCCAGCAGTTATCGCGCTGGGGGATACAATGAGCAGTTCTTC.

DNA of the CDR3: TGTGCCAGCAGCCGACTAGCTGGGCAGTTCTTC. Its translation: CASSRLAGQFF. The chain is built from TRBV3-1 and TRBJ2-1; 7 bases are shared with TRBD2. Per germline, CDR1 LGHDT and CDR2 YNNKEL (reference sequence). This CDR3 is built from 11 residues. V was pared by 4 bases and J by 12 bases, with 3 bases of the junction left unmatched.

This clonotype was seen ten or more times. This rearrangement joins TRBV4-3 to TRBJ1-2; D is perhaps TRBD1 (6 bases). This CDR3 contains 15 residues. V shed 0 bases and J shed 8 bases, with 16 bases lying between them. From germline, CDR1 is LGHNA and CDR2 YSLEER. Here the CDR3 DNA reads TGCGCCAGCAGCCAAGATATCGCGGGGGCAGGAGGCTACACCTTC. It specifies CASSQDIAGAGGYTF.

A word on this clonotype: One junction end does not reproduce the germline sequence, and a read error may be involved. The chain uses TRBV12-3 or TRBV12-4 and TRBJ2-2; 10 positions match TRBD2. The CDR3 consists of 14 residues. CDR3 in amino acids: CAISPRTSGRGAVF. The CDR3 nucleotides are TGTGCCATATCCCCCCGGACTAGCGGTCGGGGAGCTGTTTTT.

This clonotype was seen many times. The V and J genes are TRBV11-1 and TRBJ2-7, with D perhaps matching TRBD1 (6 bases). This CDR3 is 16 amino acids long. Trimming cost V 2 bases and J 3 bases, with 17 bases left between them. Germline V gene lookup returns CDR1 SGHAT and CDR2 FQDESV (reference sequence). The CDR3 DNA sequence: TGTGCCAGCAGCTTATTCGGTCAGGGGAGCTTCTACGAGCAGTACTTC. It is translated as CASSLFGQGSFYEQYF.

The chain uses TRBV2 and TRBJ2-3; 7 nucleotides agree with TRBD1. After removal of 7 bases from V and 0 bases from J, the junction contained 4 bases not matched to a gene. Looked up from germline, CDR1 is SNHLY and CDR2 is FYNNEI. The CDR3 runs 14 residues. The CDR3 nucleotides read TGTGCCAGCAAGGGGGCTCTTAGCACAGATACGCAGTATTTT. Residues: CASKGALSTDTQYF.

The V and J genes are TRBV2 and TRBJ1-6, with TRBD1 matching 8 bases. Germline CDR1 reads SNHLY; CDR2 reads FYNNEI. CDR3 length equals 14 residues. Unmatched junction bases numbered 7, after V lost 5 bases and J lost 10 bases. In DNA, the CDR3 is TGTGCCAGCAGTTCGGACAGGGTGATCTCACCCCTCCACTTT. It encodes CASSSDRVISPLHF.

The V call is TRBV7-2, the J call TRBJ2-7, with TRBD1 matching 7 bases. Germline CDR1 SGHTA, CDR2 FQGNSA. V dropped 5 bases and J dropped 7; count of bases not matched to a gene: 14. The CDR3 is 15 residues long. CDR3 residues: CASSPMRDRHNEQYF. DNA of the CDR3: TGTGCCAGCAGCCCCATGAGGGACAGACACAATGAGCAGTACTTC.

The chain combines TRBV9 with TRBJ2-1; 7 positions match TRBD2. Trimming at V came to 0 bases and at J to 5 bases, leaving 2 bases not matched to a gene. Germline V gene lookup returns CDR1 SGDLS and CDR2 YYNGEE. This CDR3 is 14 amino acids long. The CDR3 region has the DNA TGTGCCAGCAGCGTAGTGCGGGGGAACAATGAGCAGTTCTTC. Its translation is CASSVVRGNNEQFF.

The J gene is TRBJ2-7, the V gene TRBV10-3; maybe TRBD2 (5 bases). Per the germline V gene, CDR1 is ENHRY and CDR2 is SYGVKD. The V gene lost 10 bases and the J gene lost 1 base, with 8 bases spanning the gap. The CDR3 covers 11 residues. The CDR3 protein is CATTGSYEQYF. In nucleotides, the CDR3 is TGTGCCACCACGGGATCCTACGAGCAGTACTTC.

At least ten counts were recorded for this clonotype. The rearrangement links TRBV24-1 to TRBJ2-1, with a tentative D call TRBD1 (5 bases). From germline, CDR1 is KGHDR and CDR2 SFDVKD. The CDR3 is 12 amino acids. V was pared by 6 bases and J by 5 bases, with 7 bases between. The CDR3 bases are TGTGCCACCAGTTCAGGGAACAATGAGCAGTTCTTC. Its protein is CATSSGNNEQFF.

The rearrangement joins TRBV29-1 to TRBJ2-3; 9 nucleotides line up with TRBD2. This CDR3 has 15 amino acids. Trimming at V came to 6 bases and at J to 11 bases, leaving 18 bases not matched to a gene. Germline-derived CDR1 and CDR2 are SQVTM and ANQGSEA. The CDR3 region is CSVGSAGGSYNEQYF. CDR3 bases: TGCAGCGTAGGCTCGGCGGGGGGGTCCTACAATGAGCAGTATTTT.

This clonotype was observed many times. V and J are TRBV10-3 and TRBJ2-2; weak D call: TRBD2 (6 bases). V lost 7 bases to trimming and J lost 0 bases, with 12 bases between them. Germline V lookup: CDR1 ENHRY, CDR2 SYGVKD. The CDR3 extends over 15 amino acids. The CDR3 protein is CAIMAAGPNTGELFF. The CDR3 nucleotides read TGTGCCATCATGGCTGCGGGGCCGAACACCGGGGAGCTGTTTTTT.

The chain couples TRBV14 to TRBJ1-1; the match to TRBD1 covers 7 bases. V was pared by 4 bases and J by 12 bases, with 8 bases of the junction left unmatched. The CDR3 contains 12 residues. Germline V gene lookup returns CDR1 SGHDN and CDR2 FVKESK. As DNA, the CDR3 is TGTGCCAGCAGCCCCGAAGGGACAGACTCTTTCTTT. It encodes CASSPEGTDSFF.